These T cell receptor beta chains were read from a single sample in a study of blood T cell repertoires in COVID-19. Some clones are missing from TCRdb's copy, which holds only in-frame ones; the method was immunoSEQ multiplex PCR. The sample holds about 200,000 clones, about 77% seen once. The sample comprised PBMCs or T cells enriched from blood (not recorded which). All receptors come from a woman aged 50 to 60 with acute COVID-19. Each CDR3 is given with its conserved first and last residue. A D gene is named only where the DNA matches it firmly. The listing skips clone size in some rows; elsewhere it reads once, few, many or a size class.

TGTGCCAGCGATCCCACAGGGTTTACCAATTCACCCCTCCACTTT,CASDPTGFTNSPLHF,TRBV2,.,TRBJ1-6,.
TGTGCCAGCAGCCTGGGGCGGTATAGCAATCAGCCCCAGCATTTT,CASSLGRYSNQPQHF,TRBV28,.,TRBJ1-5,.
TGTGCCAGCAGCTTATCAAGCAATCAGCCCCAGCATTTT,CASSLSSNQPQHF,TRBV7-2,.,TRBJ1-5,.
TGCGCCAGCAGCTTGAATAGCTTCGGGACAGGGGGTGGCTACACCTTC,CASSLNSFGTGGGYTF,TRBV5-1,once,TRBJ1-2,TRBD1
TGCGCCAGCAGCTTGGGGGGACAGTCCCTACGGGGGACCCAGTACTTC,CASSLGGQSLRGTQYF,TRBV5-1,.,TRBJ2-5,TRBD1
TGTGCCAGCAGGGGGACACCAGAAAAACTGTTTTTT,CASRGTPEKLFF,TRBV6-5,.,TRBJ1-4,.
TGTGCCAGCAGAACAGGGGAAGGGGACTATGGCTACACCTTC,CASRTGEGDYGYTF,TRBV28,.,TRBJ1-2,TRBD1
TGTGCCAGCAGCTTAGCCACAGGGGTTGACACCTTC,CASSLATGVDTF,TRBV7-9,.,TRBJ1-2,TRBD1
TGTGCCAGCAGTCCGGGGGACAGGGTCTCCTTTGGCTACACCTTC,CASSPGDRVSFGYTF,TRBV6-5,few,TRBJ1-2,TRBD1
TGTGCCAGTAGGGGGGCAGATTCGCACTATGGCTACACCTTC,CASRGADSHYGYTF,TRBV19,.,TRBJ1-2,.
TGTGCCAGCAGTTACTCCACAGGGAATTCACCCCTCCACTTT,CASSYSTGNSPLHF,TRBV6-5,.,TRBJ1-6,.
TGTGCCAGCAGCTTAGACAGGGGAGAGACCCAGTACTTC,CASSLDRGETQYF,TRBV7-8,.,TRBJ2-5,TRBD1
TGTGCCAGCAGTTCCCCCCTCGACAGGGTCAATGAGCAGTTCTTC,CASSSPLDRVNEQFF,TRBV28,.,TRBJ2-1,TRBD1
TGCAGTGCTGACCGCGGGGGGACCCAGTACTTC,CSADRGGTQYF,TRBV20-1,.,TRBJ2-5,TRBD2
TGTGCCAGCAGCATCTCTCTGGGGGCATACAATGAGCAGTTCTTC,CASSISLGAYNEQFF,TRBV5-5,.,TRBJ2-1,.
TGTGCCAGCAGCTTAATCAGGGGACCGAACACCGGGGAGCTGTTTTTT,CASSLIRGPNTGELFF,TRBV7-2,once,TRBJ2-2,.
TGTGCCAGCAGCTTTGAACGGGGGGGCGGATTGAATACGCAGTATTTT,CASSFERGGGLNTQYF,TRBV5-6,.,TRBJ2-3,TRBD2
TGTGCCAGCAGCTCTGGGACTAGCGGGGGGGCGGGCACAGATACGCAGTATTTT,CASSSGTSGGAGTDTQYF,TRBV11-2,.,TRBJ2-3,TRBD2
TGTGCCAGCAGCTTAGGGGTAGTTCGGAGCGGCTATGGCTACACCTTC,CASSLGVVRSGYGYTF,TRBV11-2,.,TRBJ1-2,.
TGCGCCAGCACCCCAGGCGGGATGACTAACTATGGCTACACCTTC,CASTPGGMTNYGYTF,TRBV4-1,.,TRBJ1-2,.
TGTGCCAGCAGTTACTCGGGCAGGGGAAATAGGGGCTACACCTTC,CASSYSGRGNRGYTF,TRBV6-5,.,TRBJ1-2,.
TGTGCCAGCAGCGTAGGAGGCTCACCCCTCCACTTT,CASSVGGSPLHF,TRBV9,.,TRBJ1-6,.
TGTGCCAGCAGCTTAAGTGGGCTCTATGGCTACACCTTC,CASSLSGLYGYTF,TRBV7-2,few,TRBJ1-2,.
TGTGCCAGCAGCTTAGATTCCAGGGTTAACACCGGGGAGCTGTTTTTT,CASSLDSRVNTGELFF,TRBV7-8,.,TRBJ2-2,.
TGCGCCAGTCTACCTACAACCGGGACAGGGGTCTTTAACTATGGCTACACCTTC,CASLPTTGTGVFNYGYTF,TRBV5-1,few,TRBJ1-2,TRBD1
TGTGCCAGCAGGGCGGGGGCGAACACCGGGGAGCTGTTTTTT,CASRAGANTGELFF,TRBV6-5,.,TRBJ2-2,TRBD2
TGCGCCAGCTGGTCGGGACAGGGATCTTACAATGAGCAGTTCTTC,CASWSGQGSYNEQFF,TRBV5-1,once,TRBJ2-1,TRBD1
TGCAGCGTCCAGGGGAACTATGGCTACACCTTC,CSVQGNYGYTF,TRBV29-1,.,TRBJ1-2,.
TGTTCCGTGGCTCAGGGCACCGGGGAGCTGTTTTTT,CSVAQGTGELFF,TRBV28,.,TRBJ2-2,.
TGCGCCAGCAGCGTACAGGGGGAGGGAGACTATGGCTACACCTTC,CASSVQGEGDYGYTF,TRBV4-3,.,TRBJ1-2,TRBD1
TGTGCCAGCAGTGGGACTCCTAACAGGGGGGGATCACCCCTCCACTTT,CASSGTPNRGGSPLHF,TRBV28,.,TRBJ1-6,TRBD1
TGTGCCAGCAGTCCCTTTTTAAATGAGCAGTTCTTC,CASSPFLNEQFF,TRBV6-2/TRBV6-3,.,TRBJ2-1,.